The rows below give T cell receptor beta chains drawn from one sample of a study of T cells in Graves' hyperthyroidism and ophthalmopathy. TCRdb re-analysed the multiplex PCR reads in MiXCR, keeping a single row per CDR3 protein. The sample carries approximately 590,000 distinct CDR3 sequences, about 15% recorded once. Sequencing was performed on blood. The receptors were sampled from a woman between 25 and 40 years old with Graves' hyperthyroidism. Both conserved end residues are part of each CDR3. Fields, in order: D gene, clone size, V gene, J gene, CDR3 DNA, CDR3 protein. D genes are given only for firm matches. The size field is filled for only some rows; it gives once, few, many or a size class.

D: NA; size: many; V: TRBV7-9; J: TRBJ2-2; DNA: TGTGCCAGCAGCTTAGTCTCCGGCTTGAGGAACACCGGGGAGCTGTTTTTT; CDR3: CASSLVSGLRNTGELFF
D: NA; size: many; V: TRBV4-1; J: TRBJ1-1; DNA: TGCGCCAGCAGCCAAGAGGGGGCCGGCACTGAAGCTTTCTTT; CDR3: CASSQEGAGTEAFF
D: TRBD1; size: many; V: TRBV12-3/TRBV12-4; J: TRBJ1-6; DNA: TGTGCCAGCAGTGATGACAGGGTCTATAATTCACCCCTCCACTTT; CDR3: CASSDDRVYNSPLHF
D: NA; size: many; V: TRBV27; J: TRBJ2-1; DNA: TGTGCCAGCAGTTTACAGGGATCCGGCGAGCAGTTCTTC; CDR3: CASSLQGSGEQFF
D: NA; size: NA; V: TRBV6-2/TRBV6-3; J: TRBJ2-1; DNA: TGTGCCAGCAGTTACTCGAGCTTCGGGCAGTTCTTC; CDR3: CASSYSSFGQFF
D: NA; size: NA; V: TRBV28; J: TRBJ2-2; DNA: TGTGCCAGTAGATCCCCCGAGGGGGTGGGGGTCACCGGGGAGCTGTTTTTT; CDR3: CASRSPEGVGVTGELFF
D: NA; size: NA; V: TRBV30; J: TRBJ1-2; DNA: TGTGCCTGGAGTGCCCGACTCCGAGGGGGCTACACCTTC; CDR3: CAWSARLRGGYTF
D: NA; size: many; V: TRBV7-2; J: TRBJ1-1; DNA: TGTGCCAGCAGCCCACTATTTCCCGGACATAACACTGAAGCTTTCTTT; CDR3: CASSPLFPGHNTEAFF
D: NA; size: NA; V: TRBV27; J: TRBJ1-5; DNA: TGTGCCAGCAGTCCCAAAAGTGGCTATCAGCCCCAGCATTTT; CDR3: CASSPKSGYQPQHF
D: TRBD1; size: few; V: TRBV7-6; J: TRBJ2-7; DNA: TGTGCCAGCAGCTTCCAATTAAGACAGGGATCGTGCGAGCAGTACTTC; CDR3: CASSFQLRQGSCEQYF
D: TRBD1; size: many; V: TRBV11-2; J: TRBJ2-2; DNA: TGTGCCAGCAACCTCCTGAGGGGGCGAGTTACCGGGGAGCTGTTTTTT; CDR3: CASNLLRGRVTGELFF
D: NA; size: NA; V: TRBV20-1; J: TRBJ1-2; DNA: TGCAGTGCTAGAGACGGAGCGGGGGGCTATGGCTACACCTTC; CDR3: CSARDGAGGYGYTF
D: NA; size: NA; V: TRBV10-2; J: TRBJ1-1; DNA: TGCGCCACCTTGACAGGAATGAACACTGAAGCTTTCTTT; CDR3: CATLTGMNTEAFF
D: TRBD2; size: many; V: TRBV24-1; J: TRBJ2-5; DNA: TGTGCCACCAGTGGCGTTCTAGCGGAAAAAGAGACCCAGTACTTC; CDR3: CATSGVLAEKETQYF
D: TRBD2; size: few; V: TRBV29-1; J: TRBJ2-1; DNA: TGCAGCGGGGCGGGAGTCCCAACATGGGGTGAGCAGTTCTTC; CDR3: CSGAGVPTWGEQFF
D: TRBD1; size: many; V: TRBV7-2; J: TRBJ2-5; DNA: TGTGCCAACAGCCCCGACAGGGTAGAGACCCAGTACTTC; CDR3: CANSPDRVETQYF